This T cell receptor beta chain comes out of a study of OX40 agonist ivuxolimab in advanced cancers. Study as a whole: Treatment of patients was with ivuxolimab, an agonistic anti-OX40 (CD134) antibody.

Using immunoSEQ multiplex PCR, the repertoire was profiled, and TCRdb retains in-frame clones only, with some absent. The data contain 90,000 or so clones, around 90% of them seen just once; the ten biggest clones take up 0.81%. Peripheral blood came from all dose cohorts at three timepoints. Comments on this clone: Its target is unknown.

With 5 bases removed from V and 8 bases from J, the gap between germline ends came to 21 bases. Germline lookup yields CDR1 SGHVS and CDR2 FQNEAQ. This CDR3 has 15 amino acids. Overall study findings and caveats: Normalized expansion of T-cell clones was also low for some nonresponders. Compared with CD4+, CD8+ T cells on average had more expanded clones.

The source was CD4+ or CD8+ T cells sorted from blood, collected in a trial of the OX40 agonist ivuxolimab. The chain is built from TRBV7-8 and TRBJ1-2, with a weak D call TRBD1 (5 bases). The source is an adult with an advanced solid tumor such as melanoma, head and neck, liver or kidney cancer. CDR3 sequence: CASSPGRVRPDGYTF. The CDR3 DNA is TGTGCCAGCAGCCCAGGGAGGGTGAGACCCGACGGCTACACCTTC. The variable domain in full, completed from reference TRBV7-8 and TRBJ1-2, reads GAGVSQSPRYKVAKRGQDVALRCDPISGHVSLFWYQQALGQGPEFLTYFQNEAQLDKSGLPSDRFFAERPEGSVSTLKIQRTQQEDSAVYLCASSPGRVRPDGYTFGSGTRLTVV.